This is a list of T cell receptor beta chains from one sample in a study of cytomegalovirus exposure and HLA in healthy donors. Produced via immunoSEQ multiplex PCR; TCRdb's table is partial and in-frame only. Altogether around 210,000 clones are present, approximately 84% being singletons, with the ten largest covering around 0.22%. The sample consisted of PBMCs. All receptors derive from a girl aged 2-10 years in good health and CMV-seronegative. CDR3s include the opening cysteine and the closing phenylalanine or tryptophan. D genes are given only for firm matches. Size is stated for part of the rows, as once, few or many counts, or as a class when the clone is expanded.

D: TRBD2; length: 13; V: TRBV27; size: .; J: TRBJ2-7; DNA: TGTGCCAGCAGTTTAAACGGGGGGAACGAGCAGTACTTC; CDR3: CASSLNGGNEQYF
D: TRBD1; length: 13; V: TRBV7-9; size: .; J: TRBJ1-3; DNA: TGTGCCAGCAGCTGGGACAGCAGAAACACCATATATTTT; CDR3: CASSWDSRNTIYF
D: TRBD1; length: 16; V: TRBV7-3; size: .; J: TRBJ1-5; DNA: TGTGCCAGCAGCTTAAGAGGACAGGGAGGTGGTCAGCCCCAGCATTTT; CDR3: CASSLRGQGGGQPQHF
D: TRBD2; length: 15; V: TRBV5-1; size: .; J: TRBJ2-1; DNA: TGCGCCAGCAGTTCCGGGACTAGCACCTACAATGAGCAGTTCTTC; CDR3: CASSSGTSTYNEQFF
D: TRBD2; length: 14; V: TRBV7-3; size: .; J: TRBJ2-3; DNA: TGTGCCAGCAGCCTAACTAGCGGGGGAGATACGCAGTATTTT; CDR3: CASSLTSGGDTQYF
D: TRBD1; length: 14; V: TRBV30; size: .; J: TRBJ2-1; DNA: TGTGCCTGGAGTGTAGGCAGGGGGTACAATGAGCAGTTCTTC; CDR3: CAWSVGRGYNEQFF
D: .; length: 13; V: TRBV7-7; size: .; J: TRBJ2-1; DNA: TGTGCCAGCAGCTTAGATCGTGTGAATGAGCAGTTCTTC; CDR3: CASSLDRVNEQFF
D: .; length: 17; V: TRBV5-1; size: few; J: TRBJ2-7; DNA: TGCGCCAGCAGCTTGGCCCGACTTGAGGACAGTCGCTACGAGCAGTACTTC; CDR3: CASSLARLEDSRYEQYF
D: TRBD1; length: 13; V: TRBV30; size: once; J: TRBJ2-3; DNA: TGTGCCTGGAGGACAGGGGGCACAGATACGCAGTATTTT; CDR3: CAWRTGGTDTQYF
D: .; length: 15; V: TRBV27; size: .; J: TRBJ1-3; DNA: TGTGCCAGCAGTACCCGGGGAGGGCTGGGAAACACCATATATTTT; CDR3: CASSTRGGLGNTIYF
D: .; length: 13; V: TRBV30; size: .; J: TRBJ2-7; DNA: TGTGCCTGGAGTGTAAACCCCCCGGGCGAGCAGTACTTC; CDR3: CAWSVNPPGEQYF
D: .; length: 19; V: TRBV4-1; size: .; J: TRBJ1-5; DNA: TGCGCCAGCAGCCAAGCTCCAGGGCGGGGCCTTTCACGAGGCCAGCCCCAGCATTTT; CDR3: CASSQAPGRGLSRGQPQHF
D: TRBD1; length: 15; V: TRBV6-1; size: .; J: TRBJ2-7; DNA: TGTGCCAGCAGGGGGACAGGGACCATCCCCTACGAGCAGTACTTC; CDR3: CASRGTGTIPYEQYF
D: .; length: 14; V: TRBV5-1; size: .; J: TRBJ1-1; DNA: TGCGCCAGCAGCTTTTTCGGGATGAACACTGAAGCTTTCTTT; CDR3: CASSFFGMNTEAFF
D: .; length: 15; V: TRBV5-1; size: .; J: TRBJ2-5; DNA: TGCGCCAGCAGCCCGAGTGGGACTGTTCAAGAGACCCAGTACTTC; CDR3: CASSPSGTVQETQYF
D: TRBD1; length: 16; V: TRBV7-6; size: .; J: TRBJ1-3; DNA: TGTGCCAGCAGCTTACGTTACAGGGGGCACGGAAACACCATATATTTT; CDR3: CASSLRYRGHGNTIYF
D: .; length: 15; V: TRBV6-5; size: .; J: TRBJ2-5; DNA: TGTGCCAGCAGTTACCTTAGTGGGGCCCAAGAGACCCAGTACTTC; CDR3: CASSYLSGAQETQYF
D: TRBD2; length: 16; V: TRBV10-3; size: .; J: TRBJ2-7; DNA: TGTGCCATCAGTTTCTCGGGGGGGGCGGGAATCTACGAGCAGTACTTC; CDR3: CAISFSGGAGIYEQYF
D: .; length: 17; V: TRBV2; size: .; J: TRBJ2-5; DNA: TGTGCCAGCAGTGAATGGGGGCAGGGGCTTAATATGGAGACCCAGTACTTC; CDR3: CASSEWGQGLNMETQYF
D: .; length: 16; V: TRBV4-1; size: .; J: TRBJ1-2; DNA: TGCGCCAGCAGCCAAGATATGGGGGGAAGGGTCTATGGCTACACCTTC; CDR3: CASSQDMGGRVYGYTF
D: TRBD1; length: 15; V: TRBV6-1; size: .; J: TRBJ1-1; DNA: TGTGCCAGTAAAACAGGGGCGGCTAGGTACACTGAAGCTTTCTTT; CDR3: CASKTGAARYTEAFF
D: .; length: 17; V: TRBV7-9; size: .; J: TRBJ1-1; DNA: TGTTCCAGCAGCTTCCCCCACAGCGGCCCGTCGAACACTGAAGCTTTCTTT; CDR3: CSSSFPHSGPSNTEAFF
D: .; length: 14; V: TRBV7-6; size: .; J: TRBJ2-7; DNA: TGTGCCAGCAGCTCTCGATTAGGGGCCTACGAGCAGTACTTC; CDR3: CASSSRLGAYEQYF
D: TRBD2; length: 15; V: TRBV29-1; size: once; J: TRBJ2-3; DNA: TGCAGCGTTGGTAGCGGGGGTTCTAGCACAGATACGCAGTATTTT; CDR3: CSVGSGGSSTDTQYF
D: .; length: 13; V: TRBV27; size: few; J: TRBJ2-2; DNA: TGTGCCAGCAGAGACATATTCACCGGGGAGCTGTTTTTT; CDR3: CASRDIFTGELFF
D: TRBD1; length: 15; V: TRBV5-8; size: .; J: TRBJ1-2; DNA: TGTGCCAGCAGCCTATATCGAACAGGGGGGAGAGGCTACACCTTC; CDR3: CASSLYRTGGRGYTF
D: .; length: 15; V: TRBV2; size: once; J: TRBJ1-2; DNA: TGTGCCAGCAGTGAGACAGGCGGGCGGACCTATGGCTACACCTTC; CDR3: CASSETGGRTYGYTF
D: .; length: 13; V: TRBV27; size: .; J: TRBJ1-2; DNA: TGTGCCAGCAGTTTAAACAAGAACTATGGCTACACCTTC; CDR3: CASSLNKNYGYTF
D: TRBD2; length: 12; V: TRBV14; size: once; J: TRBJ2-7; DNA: TGTGCCAGCAGCGCGGGAGCCCACGAGCAGTACTTC; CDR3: CASSAGAHEQYF
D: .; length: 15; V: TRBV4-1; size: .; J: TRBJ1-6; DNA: TGCGCCAGCAGCCAACCGCGGGACCGGAATTCACCCCTCCACTTT; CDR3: CASSQPRDRNSPLHF
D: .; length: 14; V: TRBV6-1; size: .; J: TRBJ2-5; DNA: TGTGCCAGCAGTGAAGGGCGCCTAGCCGAGACCCAGTACTTC; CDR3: CASSEGRLAETQYF
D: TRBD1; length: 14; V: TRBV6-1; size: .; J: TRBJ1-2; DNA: TGTGCCAGCAGTGTGACAGGGAATGACTATGGCTACACCTTC; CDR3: CASSVTGNDYGYTF
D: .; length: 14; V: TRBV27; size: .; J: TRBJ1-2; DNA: TGTGCCAGCAGTTTTGGATTGTACAGTCAGGGCTACACCTTC; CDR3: CASSFGLYSQGYTF
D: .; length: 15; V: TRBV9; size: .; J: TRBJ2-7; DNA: TGTGCCAGCAGCGTAGGGTGGGCAGGGCTATACGAGCAGTACTTC; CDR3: CASSVGWAGLYEQYF
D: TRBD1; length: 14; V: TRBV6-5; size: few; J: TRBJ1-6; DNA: TGTGCCAGCAATTTAGGACAGGTTAATTCACCCCTCCACTTT; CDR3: CASNLGQVNSPLHF
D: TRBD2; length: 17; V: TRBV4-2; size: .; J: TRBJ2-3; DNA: TGTGCCAGCAGCCAAGGACTAGCGGGGGGTAGCACAGATACGCAGTATTTT; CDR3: CASSQGLAGGSTDTQYF
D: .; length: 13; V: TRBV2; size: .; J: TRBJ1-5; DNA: TGTGCCAGCAGTGCGGGACACAATCAGCCCCAGCATTTT; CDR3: CASSAGHNQPQHF
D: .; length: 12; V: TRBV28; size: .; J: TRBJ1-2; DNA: TGTGCCAGCAGTTTAGAGGGCCGGGGCTACACCTTC; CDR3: CASSLEGRGYTF
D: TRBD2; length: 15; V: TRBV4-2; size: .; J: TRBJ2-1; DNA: TGTGCCAGCAGCCAAGGGGCGGGGGGGTTCAATGAGCAGTTCTTC; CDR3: CASSQGAGGFNEQFF
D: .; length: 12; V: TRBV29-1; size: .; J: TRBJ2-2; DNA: TGCAGCGTTGAAAGGGGGACCGGGGAGCTGTTTTTT; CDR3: CSVERGTGELFF
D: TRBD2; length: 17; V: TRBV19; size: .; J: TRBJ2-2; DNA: TGTGCCAGTAGTCTCCGACTAGCGGGAGCCGGCACCGGGGAGCTGTTTTTT; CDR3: CASSLRLAGAGTGELFF
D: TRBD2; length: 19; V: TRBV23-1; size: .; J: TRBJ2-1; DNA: TGCGCCAGCAGTCAATTGTATCGAGAAGCGGGAGCTTCCTACAATGAGCAGTTCTTC; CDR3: CASSQLYREAGASYNEQFF
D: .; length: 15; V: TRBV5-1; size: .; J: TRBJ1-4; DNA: TGCGCCAGCAGCCTATCAGGGTCAACTAATGAAAAACTGTTTTTT; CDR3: CASSLSGSTNEKLFF
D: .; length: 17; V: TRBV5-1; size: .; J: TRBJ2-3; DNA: TGCGCCAGCAGCTTGGCTATGAATCCCTTGGAGGCAGATACGCAGTATTTT; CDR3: CASSLAMNPLEADTQYF
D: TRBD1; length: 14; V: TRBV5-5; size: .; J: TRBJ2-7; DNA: TGTGCCAGCAGCTGGGACAGTCCCCCCTACGAGCAGTACTTC; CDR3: CASSWDSPPYEQYF
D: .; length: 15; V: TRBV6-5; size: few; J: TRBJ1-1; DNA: TGTGCCAGCAGTACCCGACAAGGGGGAGGGACTGAAGCTTTCTTT; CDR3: CASSTRQGGGTEAFF